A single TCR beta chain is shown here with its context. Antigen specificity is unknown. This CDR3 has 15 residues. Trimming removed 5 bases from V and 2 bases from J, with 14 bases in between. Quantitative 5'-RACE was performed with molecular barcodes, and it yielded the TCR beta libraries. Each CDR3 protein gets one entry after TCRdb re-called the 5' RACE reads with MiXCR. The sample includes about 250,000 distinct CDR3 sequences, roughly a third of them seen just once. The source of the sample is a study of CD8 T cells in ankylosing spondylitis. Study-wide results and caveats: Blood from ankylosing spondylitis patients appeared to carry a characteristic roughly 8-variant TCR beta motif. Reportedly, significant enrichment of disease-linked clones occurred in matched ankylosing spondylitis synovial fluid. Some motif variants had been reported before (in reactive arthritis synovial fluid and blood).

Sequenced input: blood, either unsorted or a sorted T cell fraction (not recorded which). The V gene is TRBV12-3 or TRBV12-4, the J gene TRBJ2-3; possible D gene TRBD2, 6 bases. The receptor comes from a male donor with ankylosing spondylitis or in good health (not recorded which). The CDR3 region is CASSAAGTLTDTQYF. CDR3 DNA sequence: TGTGCCAGCAGTGCCGCGGGAACTCTCACAGATACGCAGTATTTT.